This TCR beta chain was documented in a study of cytomegalovirus exposure and HLA in healthy donors. For the study at large: The same platform as the approximately 730 first-cohort repertoires was used for the 120 validation repertoires, a later analysis reported.

General study findings and limits: The classifier reportedly diagnosed cytomegalovirus status with high sensitivity and specificity. Testing in vitro showed a few CMV-associated chains specific for CMV antigens.

In regard to this clone: Its antigen remains unknown.

Profiling relied on immunoSEQ multiplex PCR, and the TCRdb table lists in-frame clones only, not all of them. The table includes about 130,000 clones, about 96% detected once. With V trimmed by 3 bases and J by 6 bases, 8 bases remained unmatched. CDR1 is MDHEN and CDR2 is SYDVKM in the germline V gene. CDR3 length: 16 amino acids. Material for sequencing was PBMCs. The clonotype originates from a man aged 18 to 35 in good health and CMV-seronegative. This sequence joins TRBV28 and TRBJ2-7; 13 nucleotides align to TRBD2. Here the CDR3 reads CASSFQRLAGGSEQYF. The CDR3 coding sequence is TGTGCCAGCAGTTTCCAAAGACTAGCGGGAGGCAGCGAGCAGTACTTC.